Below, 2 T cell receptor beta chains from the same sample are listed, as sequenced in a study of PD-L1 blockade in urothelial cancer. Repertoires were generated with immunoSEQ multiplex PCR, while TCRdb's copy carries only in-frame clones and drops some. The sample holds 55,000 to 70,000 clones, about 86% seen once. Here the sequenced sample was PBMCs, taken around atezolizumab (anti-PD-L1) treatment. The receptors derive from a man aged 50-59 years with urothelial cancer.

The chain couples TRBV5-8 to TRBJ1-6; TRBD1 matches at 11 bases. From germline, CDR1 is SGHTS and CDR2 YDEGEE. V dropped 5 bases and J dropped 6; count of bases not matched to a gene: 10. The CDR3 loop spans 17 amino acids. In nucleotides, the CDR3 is TGTGCCAGCAGACCCAGGACAGGGGGCTTGGTTAATTCACCCCTCCACTTT. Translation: CASRPRTGGLVNSPLHF.

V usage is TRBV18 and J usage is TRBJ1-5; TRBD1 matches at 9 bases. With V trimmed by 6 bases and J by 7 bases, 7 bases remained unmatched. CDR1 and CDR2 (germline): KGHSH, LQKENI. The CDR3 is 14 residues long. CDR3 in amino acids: CASSAGTGSQPQHF. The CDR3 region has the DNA TGTGCCAGCTCCGCCGGGACAGGGAGCCAGCCCCAGCATTTT.